Listed here are 2 T cell receptor beta chains from one sample, sequenced in a study of glioma-infiltrating T cells after dendritic cell vaccination (dated by TCRdb to 2016 to 2018). The sample's time point label, in plain terms: after dendritic cell vaccination, including at tumor progression/relapse. The protocol used for the library was the immunoSEQ multiplex PCR assay. Imported from immuneACCESS, the table was reduced by TCRdb to in-frame sequences with V and J called. These copies leave out some clones; in studies compared against another copy, an unresolved V gene accounts for under half, and the cause of the remainder is not known. A total of over 90,000 clones appear in this sample, 80% of them only once. The biggest ten clones account for roughly 5.9% of the sample. The sequencing used blood, collected after dendritic cell vaccination. These receptors all stem from a human donor with glioblastoma.

The chain couples TRBV6-5 to TRBJ2-7, with 11 positions matching TRBD1. CDR3 length: 15 amino acids. Per germline, CDR1 MNHEY and CDR2 SVGAGI. The V gene end was trimmed by 0 bases and the J gene end by 6 bases; junction bases not matched to a gene: 4. DNA for the CDR3: TGTGCCAGCAGTTACTCTGCGGACAGGGGGCTCGAGCAGTACTTC. Amino acid sequence: CASSYSADRGLEQYF.

This chain uses TRBV2 with TRBJ2-3, with 12 bases lining up with TRBD2. With V trimmed by 3 bases and J by 8 bases, 0 bases remained unmatched. The germline V gene encodes CDR1 SNHLY and CDR2 FYNNEI. The CDR3 loop spans 13 amino acids. In nucleotides, the CDR3 is TGTGCCAGCAGTGAGGGACTAGCGGGTACGCAGTATTTT. Translation gives CASSEGLAGTQYF.